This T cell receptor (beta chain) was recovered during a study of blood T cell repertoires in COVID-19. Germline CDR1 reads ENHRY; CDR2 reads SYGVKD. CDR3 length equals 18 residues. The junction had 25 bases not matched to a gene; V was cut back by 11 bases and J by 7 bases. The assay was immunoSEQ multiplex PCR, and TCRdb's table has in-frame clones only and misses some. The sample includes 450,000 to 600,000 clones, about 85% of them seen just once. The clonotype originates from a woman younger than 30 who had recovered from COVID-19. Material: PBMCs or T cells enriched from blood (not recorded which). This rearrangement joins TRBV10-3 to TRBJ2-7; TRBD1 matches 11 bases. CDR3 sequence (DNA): TGTGCCTCGGGTTCTCCACGGACAGGGGGCTTGCTTCAGGGAGAGCAGTACTTC. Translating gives CASGSPRTGGLLQGEQYF.